Listed below are T cell receptor beta chains from one sample, sequenced in a study of T cell repertoires in cytomegalovirus infection. TCRdb processed the reads anew with MiXCR; each CDR3 protein has one entry. This sample has fewer than 650,000 distinct CDR3 sequences, with about 39% found just once. Their cognate antigens are unknown. The material sequenced was cultured PBMCs, taken from culture after CMV antigen stimulation. The receptors shown here come from a human donor in good health (CMV status not recorded). Some clones in this sample may be carry-over from other donors' samples. Both conserved end residues are trimmed from each CDR3. Each record gives: V gene, CDR3 protein.

>TRBV5-3
ATSHPTDTQY
>TRBV4-3
ASSQRDKNTEAF
>TRBV7-9
ASSLRGTVGNEQF
>TRBV29-1
SVGGRPPYNEQF
>TRBV25-1
ASSDTSGNYAYNEQF
>TRBV29-1
SVETSGSETQY
>TRBV20-1
SALPGTEVDGYT
>TRBV12-3/TRBV12-4
ASSGGPYEQY
>TRBV7-9
ATTRLAVDEQY
>TRBV7-9
ASSPDEGGYT
>TRBV20-1
SAKSAERHTGELF
>TRBV7-3
ASSPGQGSDTEAF
>TRBV11-2
ASSSGTLMNTEAF
>TRBV27
ASSLTQYSNQPQH
>TRBV7-2
ASSLYPGLGSAETQY
>TRBV6-2/TRBV6-3
ASSSGTPYPDTQY
>TRBV4-1
ASSSGRGNTEAF
>TRBV7-6
ASRGTQGNYGYT
>TRBV5-6
ASSLEQWPPSYEQY
>TRBV12-3/TRBV12-4
ASSPGQLFQGYT
>TRBV5-1
ASSSTGGVWAF
>TRBV7-2
ASSFVGRATNEKLF
>TRBV7-2
ASSLNGGPQY
>TRBV7-9
ASTLLGGELF
>TRBV12-3/TRBV12-4
ASSHTGTGTPYEQY
>TRBV4-1
ASSQGPAGSEQY
>TRBV6-2/TRBV6-3
ASSYGDRTSSTDTQY
>TRBV7-2
ASSSITSGGQDTQY
>TRBV7-2
ASRKGVNTEAF
>TRBV2
ATGGGVVPTDTQY
>TRBV7-9
ASIISPKTGGVETQY
>TRBV10-3
AISDGVVTGELF
>TRBV12-3/TRBV12-4
ASSLMGADTEAF
>TRBV12-3/TRBV12-4
ASNKGSGANVLT
>TRBV7-8
ASSGARGSYNEQF
>TRBV7-2
ASSSPAGQGIGETQY
>TRBV19
ASSMRGGTNEQF
>TRBV7-2
ASTPPGTSGQETQY
>TRBV4-1
ASSQESGGHRPYEQY
>TRBV7-6
ASSLALRGQDEQY
>TRBV2
ASSARAHNEKLF
>TRBV20-1
SAGDRNSGANVLT
>TRBV9
ASSVRDLNTGELF
>TRBV7-2
ASSLLEGSATQY
>TRBV7-8
ASSLVCCVKSLDNEQF
>TRBV12-3/TRBV12-4
ASSSWTSGGPGEQY